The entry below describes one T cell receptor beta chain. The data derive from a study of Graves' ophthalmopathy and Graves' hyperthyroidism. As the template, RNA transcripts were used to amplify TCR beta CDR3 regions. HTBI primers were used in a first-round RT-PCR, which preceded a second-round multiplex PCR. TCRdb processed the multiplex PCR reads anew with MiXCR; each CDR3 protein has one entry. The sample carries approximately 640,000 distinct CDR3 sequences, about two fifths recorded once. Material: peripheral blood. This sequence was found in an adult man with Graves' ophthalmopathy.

DNA of the CDR3: TGCAGTGCTTCGGACAGGGGCTCCTACGAGCAGTACTTC. Protein sequence: CSASDRGSYEQYF. V gene TRBV20-1 combines with J gene TRBJ2-7; 9 nucleotides align to TRBD1. Germline trimming cut 5 bases from V and 0 bases from J; bases unmatched to any gene: 2. Looked up from germline, CDR1 is DFQATT and CDR2 is SNEGSKA (reference sequence). The CDR3 loop spans 13 amino acids.